The 5 T cell receptor beta chains below all came from one sample that was sequenced in a study of blood T cell repertoires in COVID-19. Libraries were prepared by immunoSEQ multiplex PCR; TCRdb keeps only in-frame clonotypes and omits some of them. The sample lists about 200,000 clones, roughly 87% occurring once. Sequences were obtained from PBMCs or T cells enriched from blood (not recorded which). These receptor sequences come from a woman in her 30s who had recovered from COVID-19.

This clone turned up a few times. V gene TRBV4-1 combines with J gene TRBJ1-5, with TRBD1 matching 9 bases. This CDR3 has 17 residues. V was clipped by 3 bases and J by 5 bases; unmatched bases: 11. CDR1 is MGHRA and CDR2 is YSYEKL in the germline V gene. CDR3 sequence: CASSQGTGQGNYQPQHF. For the CDR3, the DNA is TGCGCCAGCAGCCAGGGGACAGGGCAGGGGAATTATCAGCCCCAGCATTTT.

The J gene is TRBJ2-2, the V gene TRBV5-4, with D perhaps TRBD2 (5 bases). CDR3 length: 15 amino acids. Deletions cut 6 bases from V and 4 bases from J, with 16 bases between. Germline lookup yields CDR1 SGHNT and CDR2 YYREEE (reference sequence). The chain's CDR3 is CASTATKSLTGELFF. CDR3 DNA: TGTGCCAGCACCGCGACTAAGTCGCTCACCGGGGAGCTGTTTTTT.

The chain joins TRBV7-6 to TRBJ2-3; 10 nucleotides align to TRBD2. The CDR3 is 14 amino acids. J lost 12 bases, V lost 5 bases, and 11 bases had no gene match. Germline V gene data show CDR1 as SGHVS and CDR2 as FNYEAQ. CDR3 sequence reads: CASSTSGTSEIQYF. The DNA for the CDR3 is TGTGCCAGCAGCACGTCCGGGACTAGCGAAATACAGTATTTT.

The chain is built from TRBV24-1 and TRBJ2-2; a weak D match, TRBD2 (6 bases). V lost 0 bases to trimming and J lost 5 bases, with 15 bases between them. This CDR3 has 17 residues. CDR1 is KGHDR, CDR2 SFDVKD, per germline. The CDR3 sequence: CATSDLSEGPITGELFF. CDR3 in DNA: TGTGCCACCAGTGATTTGTCGGAGGGCCCAATAACCGGGGAGCTGTTTTTT.

The chain uses TRBV7-2 and TRBJ2-5, with D possibly being TRBD2 (5 bases). V shed 6 bases and J shed 4 bases, with 12 bases lying between them. Germline V lookup: CDR1 SGHTA, CDR2 FQGNSA. The CDR3 contains 13 residues. CDR3 in DNA: TGTGCCAGCAGACCTGGACTGCTAGAGACCCAGTACTTC. Its protein is CASRPGLLETQYF.